A selection of T cell receptor beta chains follows, all from one sample in a study of control samples from healthy donors and cancer patients. Sequenced by immunoSEQ multiplex PCR; TCRdb stores in-frame clones only, minus some. The table has some 150,000 clones, roughly 94% seen once. The sample was PBMCs. The receptors originated from a man in his 60s with colorectal cancer. Each CDR3 is given with its conserved first and last residue. The order of the fields is CDR3 protein, CDR3 DNA, J gene, clone size, D gene, V gene. A D gene is named only where the DNA matches it firmly. Only part of the rows carry a size: once, few, many, or a class if the clone is expanded.

CDR3 protein: CASGLGQGTFEQYF; CDR3 DNA: TGTGCTAGTGGCCTAGGACAGGGGACCTTCGAGCAGTACTTC; J gene: TRBJ2-7; clone size: .; D gene: TRBD1; V gene: TRBV12-5
CDR3 protein: CASSPRGDTQYF; CDR3 DNA: TGCGCCAGCAGCCCACGGGGAGATACGCAGTATTTT; J gene: TRBJ2-3; clone size: .; D gene: .; V gene: TRBV5-1
CDR3 protein: CASSGTRGGEQFF; CDR3 DNA: TGTGCCAGCAGCGGAACCCGGGGGGGTGAGCAGTTCTTC; J gene: TRBJ2-1; clone size: .; D gene: TRBD2; V gene: TRBV11-3
CDR3 protein: CASSSLRDRGYEQYF; CDR3 DNA: TGTGCCAGCAGCAGCCTCCGGGACAGGGGATACGAGCAGTACTTC; J gene: TRBJ2-7; clone size: .; D gene: TRBD1; V gene: TRBV11-2
CDR3 protein: CASSPDEGTEAFF; CDR3 DNA: TGTGCCAGCTCACCGGACGAGGGGACTGAAGCTTTCTTT; J gene: TRBJ1-1; clone size: .; D gene: .; V gene: TRBV18
CDR3 protein: CASSQVVQGYEQYF; CDR3 DNA: TGCGCCAGCAGCCAAGTCGTACAGGGGTACGAGCAGTACTTC; J gene: TRBJ2-7; clone size: .; D gene: TRBD1; V gene: TRBV4-1
CDR3 protein: CASKGMGAENNSPLHF; CDR3 DNA: TGTGCCAGTAAAGGGATGGGGGCAGAAAATAATTCACCCCTCCACTTT; J gene: TRBJ1-6; clone size: .; D gene: .; V gene: TRBV19
CDR3 protein: CASCSWQGKGNQPQHF; CDR3 DNA: TGTGCCAGCTGCTCATGGCAGGGGAAAGGAAATCAGCCCCAGCATTTT; J gene: TRBJ1-5; clone size: .; D gene: .; V gene: TRBV28
CDR3 protein: CASRGTSEAFF; CDR3 DNA: TGTGCCAGCAGAGGGACCTCTGAAGCTTTCTTT; J gene: TRBJ1-1; clone size: .; D gene: .; V gene: TRBV3-1/TRBV3-2
CDR3 protein: CASSRRALYEQYF; CDR3 DNA: TGTGCCAGCAGTCGCCGGGCCCTCTACGAGCAGTACTTC; J gene: TRBJ2-7; clone size: .; D gene: .; V gene: TRBV2
CDR3 protein: CATSRGTETYGYTF; CDR3 DNA: TGTGCCACCAGCAGAGGGACAGAGACCTATGGCTACACCTTC; J gene: TRBJ1-2; clone size: once; D gene: .; V gene: TRBV15
CDR3 protein: CASSHRGLAGGFETQYF; CDR3 DNA: TGTGCCAGCAGCCATCGGGGACTAGCGGGGGGGTTTGAGACCCAGTACTTC; J gene: TRBJ2-5; clone size: .; D gene: TRBD2; V gene: TRBV3-1/TRBV3-2
CDR3 protein: CASSYSGAGADYF; CDR3 DNA: TGTGCCAGCAGTTACTCGGGGGCTGGTGCCGACTACTTC; J gene: TRBJ2-5; clone size: once; D gene: .; V gene: TRBV6-5
CDR3 protein: CASSSTGGRDTEAFF; CDR3 DNA: TGTGCCAGCAGCTCCACAGGGGGCAGGGACACTGAAGCTTTCTTT; J gene: TRBJ1-1; clone size: .; D gene: TRBD1; V gene: TRBV13
CDR3 protein: CASSPGQGAMGGYTF; CDR3 DNA: TGCGCCAGCAGCCCAGGACAGGGGGCAATGGGTGGCTACACCTTC; J gene: TRBJ1-2; clone size: .; D gene: TRBD1; V gene: TRBV5-1
CDR3 protein: CASSQGRGSTDTQYF; CDR3 DNA: TGTGCCAGCAGCCAAGGAAGGGGGAGCACAGATACGCAGTATTTT; J gene: TRBJ2-3; clone size: .; D gene: .; V gene: TRBV3-1/TRBV3-2
CDR3 protein: CASSPPGEIEKLFF; CDR3 DNA: TGTGCCAGCTCACCACCAGGGGAGATTGAAAAACTGTTTTTT; J gene: TRBJ1-4; clone size: .; D gene: .; V gene: TRBV18
CDR3 protein: CSVEVQRGANEQFF; CDR3 DNA: TGCAGCGTTGAAGTCCAGCGGGGGGCAAATGAGCAGTTCTTC; J gene: TRBJ2-1; clone size: .; D gene: TRBD2; V gene: TRBV29-1
CDR3 protein: CASRRAQSTDTQYF; CDR3 DNA: TGTGCCAGCAGGCGCGCACAGAGCACAGATACGCAGTATTTT; J gene: TRBJ2-3; clone size: .; D gene: .; V gene: TRBV27
CDR3 protein: CASSGGQGAYGYTF; CDR3 DNA: TGTGCCAGCAGCGGAGGACAGGGGGCATATGGCTACACCTTC; J gene: TRBJ1-2; clone size: .; D gene: TRBD1; V gene: TRBV6-2/TRBV6-3
CDR3 protein: CASSRGQVASPLHF; CDR3 DNA: TGTGCCAGCAGCCGGGGACAGGTAGCTTCACCCCTCCACTTT; J gene: TRBJ1-6; clone size: once; D gene: TRBD1; V gene: TRBV5-6
CDR3 protein: CASSPRQGAHEQYF; CDR3 DNA: TGTGCCAGCAGCCCGAGACAGGGGGCCCACGAGCAGTACTTC; J gene: TRBJ2-7; clone size: once; D gene: TRBD1; V gene: TRBV7-8
CDR3 protein: CASSLGLSGTGLSYEQYF; CDR3 DNA: TGCGCCAGCAGCTTGGGTCTATCCGGGACAGGACTCTCCTACGAGCAGTACTTC; J gene: TRBJ2-7; clone size: .; D gene: TRBD1; V gene: TRBV5-1
CDR3 protein: CASSSQVNTEAFF; CDR3 DNA: TGCGCCAGCAGCTCGCAGGTGAACACTGAAGCTTTCTTT; J gene: TRBJ1-1; clone size: .; D gene: .; V gene: TRBV5-1
CDR3 protein: CASSRWRPQETQYF; CDR3 DNA: TGTGCCAGCAGTAGGTGGCGCCCCCAAGAGACCCAGTACTTC; J gene: TRBJ2-5; clone size: .; D gene: .; V gene: TRBV27
CDR3 protein: CASSGSGGFRETQYF; CDR3 DNA: TGTGCCAGCAGTGGTAGCGGGGGGTTCCGGGAGACCCAGTACTTC; J gene: TRBJ2-5; clone size: .; D gene: TRBD2; V gene: TRBV2
CDR3 protein: CASSPSGPNTGELFF; CDR3 DNA: TGTGCCAGCAGCCCGTCTGGGCCGAACACCGGGGAGCTGTTTTTT; J gene: TRBJ2-2; clone size: .; D gene: .; V gene: TRBV3-1/TRBV3-2
CDR3 protein: CAWYGPGGYGYTF; CDR3 DNA: TGTGCCTGGTATGGACCTGGAGGTTATGGCTACACCTTC; J gene: TRBJ1-2; clone size: once; D gene: .; V gene: TRBV30
CDR3 protein: CASSLAGTNTGELFF; CDR3 DNA: TGTGCCAGCAGCTTAGCGGGGACGAACACCGGGGAGCTGTTTTTT; J gene: TRBJ2-2; clone size: .; D gene: TRBD2; V gene: TRBV5-6
CDR3 protein: CASSQVGTEAFF; CDR3 DNA: TGCGCCAGCAGCCAAGTGGGCACTGAAGCTTTCTTT; J gene: TRBJ1-1; clone size: .; D gene: .; V gene: TRBV4-3
CDR3 protein: CASSLDIDSGNTIYF; CDR3 DNA: TGTGCCAGCAGCCTAGACATCGACTCTGGAAACACCATATATTTT; J gene: TRBJ1-3; clone size: .; D gene: .; V gene: TRBV14
CDR3 protein: CASSLEAPGQGMPTNEKLFF; CDR3 DNA: TGCGCCAGCAGCTTGGAGGCGCCGGGTCAGGGGATGCCAACTAATGAAAAACTGTTTTTT; J gene: TRBJ1-4; clone size: .; D gene: .; V gene: TRBV5-1
CDR3 protein: CSSKGGATYNEQFF; CDR3 DNA: TGCAGCTCCAAGGGGGGGGCAACCTACAATGAGCAGTTCTTC; J gene: TRBJ2-1; clone size: .; D gene: .; V gene: TRBV29-1
CDR3 protein: CASTPNWRLAGGLGDTQYF; CDR3 DNA: TGTGCCAGCACCCCCAACTGGCGACTAGCGGGGGGGCTAGGAGATACGCAGTATTTT; J gene: TRBJ2-3; clone size: .; D gene: TRBD2; V gene: TRBV7-9
CDR3 protein: CASSQARRGDEKLFF; CDR3 DNA: TGCGCCAGCAGCCAAGCCCGGAGGGGGGATGAAAAACTGTTTTTT; J gene: TRBJ1-4; clone size: .; D gene: .; V gene: TRBV4-3
CDR3 protein: CASTRDLTNSPLHF; CDR3 DNA: TGTGCCAGCACCCGGGACTTGACTAATTCACCCCTCCACTTT; J gene: TRBJ1-6; clone size: .; D gene: .; V gene: TRBV9
CDR3 protein: CASSLVWRGVEQYF; CDR3 DNA: TGTGCCAGCAGCTTGGTCTGGCGGGGGGTCGAGCAGTACTTC; J gene: TRBJ2-7; clone size: .; D gene: TRBD2; V gene: TRBV5-6